Below are 28 T cell receptor beta chains sequenced from a single sample in a study of blood T cell repertoires in COVID-19. This table comes from immunoSEQ multiplex PCR, and its TCRdb copy is limited to in-frame clones, with some not included. Among about 74,000 clones listed, around 82% were seen once. The material sequenced was peripheral blood. All receptors come from a human donor in a cohort sampled during active COVID-19.

The V gene is TRBV3-1 (or the pseudogene TRBV3-2), the J gene TRBJ2-1; the match to TRBD2 covers 9 bases. Germline lookup yields CDR1 LGHDT and CDR2 YNNKEL (reference sequence). The CDR3 sequence is 16 residues long. Losses at the gene ends were 1 base for V and 9 bases for J; bases not matched to a gene: 10. The CDR3 is CASSQVSGRPGGEQFF. As DNA, the CDR3 is TGTGCCAGCAGCCAAGTCAGCGGGAGGCCCGGCGGTGAGCAGTTCTTC.

DNA of the CDR3: TGTGCCAGCAGCCGCCGGGGGGATGAGCATGGAAACACCATATATTTT. It codes for CASSRRGDEHGNTIYF. J is TRBJ1-3 and V is TRBV7-9, with D perhaps matching TRBD1 (5 bases). Trimming removed 5 bases from V and 3 bases from J, with 17 bases in between. The CDR3 has 16 residues. Germline-derived CDR1 and CDR2 are SEHNR and FQNEAQ (reference sequence). The variable domain in full, with the rest retrieved from reference TRBV7-9 and TRBJ1-3, is DTGVSQNPRHKITKRGQNVTFRCDPISEHNRLYWYRQTLGQGPEFLTYFQNEAQLEKSRLLSDRFSAERPKGSFSTLEIQRTEQGDSAMYLCASSRRGDEHGNTIYFGEGSWLTVV.

The CDR3 DNA reads as TGTGCCAGCAGTGCCGCTCTAGCGGGCGGTCGAGAGACCCAGTACTTC. Residues: CASSAALAGGRETQYF. The chain couples TRBV28 to TRBJ2-5, with 8 bases aligning to TRBD2. This CDR3 has 16 residues. The V gene end was trimmed by 5 bases and the J gene end by 4 bases; junction bases not matched to a gene: 12. Germline V lookup: CDR1 MDHEN, CDR2 SYDVKM. The variable domain in full, completed from reference TRBV28 and TRBJ2-5, reads DVKVTQSSRYLVKRTGEKVFLECVQDMDHENMFWYRQDPGLGLRLIYFSYDVKMKEKGDIPEGYSVSREKKERFSLILESASTNQTSMYLCASSAALAGGRETQYFGPGTRLLVL.

The chain is built from TRBV10-3 and TRBJ2-7; 7 bases fit TRBD2. The V and J ends lost 6 bases and 3 bases, in that order; junction bases with no gene match: 5. Germline loops: CDR1 ENHRY, CDR2 SYGVKD. CDR3 length equals 13 residues. The CDR3 nucleotides are TGTGCCATCAGCTCGGGACTAAACTACGAGCAGTACTTC. Translating gives CAISSGLNYEQYF.

The chain uses TRBV7-6 and TRBJ2-7; 9 bases agree with TRBD1. Germline V lookup: CDR1 SGHVS, CDR2 FNYEAQ. J lost 5 bases, V lost 1 base, and 6 bases had no gene match. This CDR3 has 15 amino acids. The CDR3 sequence: CASSLGGTGSNEQYF. In nucleotides, the CDR3 is TGTGCCAGCAGCTTAGGAGGGACAGGGTCGAACGAGCAGTACTTC.

V is TRBV21-1 and J is TRBJ2-7; the table's D gene call, TRBD2, was not cross checked with the DNA. TRBV21-1 is shown as a pseudogene. There are 17 residues in the CDR3. The CDR3 region is CASSKALSRGALYEQYF. CDR3 coding DNA: TGTGCCAGCAGCAAAGCGCTTTCGCGGGGGGCGTTGTACGAGCAGTACTTC.

V and J are TRBV9 and TRBJ2-2; no clear D. The length of the CDR3 is 16 residues. The V gene lost 4 bases and the J gene lost 2 bases, with 15 bases spanning the gap. Germline CDR1 is SGDLS and CDR2 is YYNGEE. DNA of the CDR3: TGTGCCAGCAGCAAATCCGGGTCCTTCAACACCGGGGAGCTGTTTTTT. Encoded protein: CASSKSGSFNTGELFF. The complete variable domain, with remaining parts taken from reference TRBV9 and TRBJ2-2, reads DSGVTQTPKHLITATGQRVTLRCSPRSGDLSVYWYQQSLDQGLQFLIQYYNGEERAKGNILERFSAQQFPDLHSELNLSSLELGDSALYFCASSKSGSFNTGELFFGEGSRLTVL.

This clone was seen a few times. The CDR3 DNA reads TGTGCCAGCAGTCTCAGGGTGTACGAGCAGTACTTC. Protein product: CASSLRVYEQYF. The rearrangement joins TRBV7-2 to TRBJ2-7; the D gene is possibly TRBD1 (5 bases). CDR3 length: 12 residues. The germline V gene encodes CDR1 SGHTA and CDR2 FQGNSA. The V gene lost 6 bases and the J gene lost 4 bases, with 10 bases spanning the gap.

Here the CDR3 DNA reads TGTGCCAGCTCACCCCAGGACAGAGTACCCTATGGCTACACCTTC. Translation gives CASSPQDRVPYGYTF. The J gene is TRBJ1-2, the V gene TRBV18; possible D gene TRBD1, 6 bases. This CDR3 comprises 15 residues. Germline-derived CDR1 and CDR2 are KGHSH and LQKENI. V was trimmed by 3 bases and J by 4 bases, leaving 15 bases between them.

The V and J genes are TRBV3-1 (or the pseudogene TRBV3-2) and TRBJ1-1; D remains unclear. The CDR3 is 14 amino acids. Germline values: CDR1 LGHDT, CDR2 YNNKEL (reference sequence). Trimming cost V 3 bases and J 5 bases, with 13 bases left between them. The CDR3 sequence is CASSHAGKGTEAFF. The CDR3 DNA follows: TGTGCCAGCAGCCATGCGGGGAAAGGGACTGAAGCTTTCTTT.

The gene calls are TRBV6-5 and TRBJ2-1, with D tentatively TRBD1 (6 bases). V dropped 6 bases and J dropped 4 bases, with 13 bases sitting between them. Germline assignment: CDR1 MNHEY and CDR2 SVGAGI. The CDR3 extends over 14 amino acids. CDR3 nucleotide sequence: TGTGCCAGCAGAACACAGGGAATTTACAATGAGCAGTTCTTC. Amino acids: CASRTQGIYNEQFF.

The chain is built from TRBV11-2 and TRBJ2-1; 8 nucleotides match TRBD2. The J segment lost 3 bases and the V segment lost 3 bases, leaving 4 bases of the junction unmatched. Germline V gives CDR1 SGHAT, CDR2 FQNNGV. CDR3 length: 15 amino acids. The CDR3 sequence is CASSFRAGVYNEQFF. In DNA form, the CDR3 reads TGTGCCAGCAGCTTTCGAGCGGGGGTCTACAATGAGCAGTTCTTC.

This clone was picked up one time. The CDR3 loop reads CASMGGSRGNEQFF. The CDR3 DNA follows: TGTGCCAGCATGGGCGGGAGCAGGGGAAATGAGCAGTTCTTC. The chain employs TRBV28 and TRBJ2-1; perhaps TRBD2 as D (7 bases). Germline V CDR1 and CDR2: MDHEN, SYDVKM. V shed 7 bases and J shed 7 bases, with 17 bases lying between them. This CDR3 has 14 amino acids.

This rearrangement joins TRBV28 to TRBJ1-3; no definite D call. Germline CDR1 reads MDHEN; CDR2 reads SYDVKM. The V and J ends lost 8 bases and 5 bases respectively, with 13 bases between them. The CDR3 length is 13 residues. The CDR3 DNA reads as TGTGCCAGCTGTGGCGACGGGAGAAACACCATATATTTT. Translating it yields CASCGDGRNTIYF. The complete variable domain, with remaining parts taken from reference TRBV28 and TRBJ1-3, reads DVKVTQSSRYLVKRTGEKVFLECVQDMDHENMFWYRQDPGLGLRLIYFSYDVKMKEKGDIPEGYSVSREKKERFSLILESASTNQTSMYLCASCGDGRNTIYFGEGSWLTVV.

J is TRBJ2-5 and V is TRBV10-1; D gene unclear. In germline, CDR1 is WNHNN, CDR2 SYGVQD (reference sequence). CDR3 length: 13 residues. V lost 5 bases to trimming and J lost 3 bases, with 10 bases between them. The CDR3 coding sequence is TGCGCCAGCAGTCAAGCGCACGAAGAGACCCAGTACTTC. It encodes CASSQAHEETQYF.

J is TRBJ2-1 and V is TRBV29-1; 8 nucleotides align to TRBD2. The CDR3 totals 14 residues. CDR1 and CDR2 from the germline V gene are SQVTM and ANQGSEA. Trimming removed 7 bases from V and 5 bases from J; junction bases left unmatched: 10. Written as DNA, the CDR3 is TGCAGCGGGAGTTATGGGACTAGGCACAATGAGCAGTTCTTC. It yields the protein CSGSYGTRHNEQFF.

The chain couples TRBV15 to TRBJ2-3; tentative D call: TRBD2 (6 bases). This CDR3 has 14 residues. Trimming pared 5 bases from V and 4 bases from J, leaving 13 bases between. Per germline, CDR1 LNHNV and CDR2 YYDKDF (reference sequence). The CDR3 DNA reads TGTGCCACCAGCGCAGGAGGGGAAGCAGATACGCAGTATTTT. Translated: CATSAGGEADTQYF.

This chain joins TRBV6-2 or TRBV6-3 and TRBJ2-1; 10 bases map to TRBD2. Germline V gives CDR1 MNHEY, CDR2 SVGEGT. V dropped 2 bases and J dropped 6; count of bases not matched to a gene: 16. This CDR3 spans 19 amino acids. Here the CDR3 DNA reads TGTGCCAGCAGTTACGACTTGGGGAGCGGGAGGGCCCGGTCCAATGAGCAGTTCTTC. It codes for CASSYDLGSGRARSNEQFF.

The chain couples TRBV12-5 to TRBJ2-7, with 11 bases identical to TRBD2. The germline CDR1 and CDR2 sequences are LGHNT and FRNRAP. V lost 6 bases, J lost 3 bases, and 1 base stayed unmatched. The CDR3 length is 13 residues. CDR3 residues: CASGLAGGYEQYF. The DNA for the CDR3 is TGTGCTAGTGGCCTAGCGGGGGGCTACGAGCAGTACTTC.

This clone came up a few times. In DNA form, the CDR3 reads TGTGCCAGCAGCCAAGCGGAGGCCGGGACTCGAGGTGCGGATGAGCAGTTCTTC. Its protein product is CASSQAEAGTRGADEQFF. The J gene is TRBJ2-1, the V gene TRBV4-2, with a possible D match to TRBD2 (6 bases). There are 18 residues in the CDR3. Germline assignment: CDR1 LGHNA and CDR2 YNFKEQ. Trimming shortened V by 1 base and J by 8 bases, and 24 bases separated the two germline ends.

The V call is TRBV19, the J call TRBJ2-7, with D unresolved. Germline CDR1 reads LNHDA; CDR2 reads SQIVND (reference sequence). V was shortened by 3 bases and J by 3 bases, with 12 bases between the two germline ends. The CDR3 contains 14 residues. DNA of the CDR3: TGTGCCAGTAGTATCCAGGAAGGTGGCTACGAGCAGTACTTC. It encodes CASSIQEGGYEQYF.

The V gene is TRBV13, the J gene TRBJ2-5; the match to TRBD2 covers 14 bases. The junction had 6 bases not matched to a gene; V was cut back by 0 bases and J by 3 bases. The CDR3 extends over 18 amino acids. Per germline, CDR1 PRHDT and CDR2 FYEKMQ (reference sequence). The CDR3 coding sequence is TGTGCCAGCAGCTTAGGCAGGGGACTAGCGGGAGAGGAAGAGACCCAGTACTTC. It encodes CASSLGRGLAGEEETQYF.

The CDR3 region has the DNA TGTGCCAGCAGTGAGGGAGCGGCAAACTCCTACGAGCAGTACTTC. This codes for CASSEGAANSYEQYF. V is TRBV6-2 or TRBV6-3 and J is TRBJ2-7; TRBD2 is a possible D gene (5 bases). The CDR3 is made up of 15 amino acids. Germline CDR1 reads MNHEY; CDR2 reads SVGEGT. V was shortened by 5 bases and J by 0 bases, with 14 bases between the two germline ends.

The sample holds a few counts of this clone. The chain recombines TRBV19 with TRBJ1-5; 7 bases match TRBD1. The CDR3 is 13 amino acids. V gave up 8 bases and J gave up 2 bases; unmatched junction bases: 3. Germline assignment: CDR1 LNHDA and CDR2 SQIVND (reference sequence). The CDR3 DNA reads TGTGCCAGTGCCGGACAGGGCAATCAGCCCCAGCATTTT. Amino acid sequence: CASAGQGNQPQHF.

The V call is TRBV6-5, the J call TRBJ2-1; TRBD2 might be the D (5 bases). V lost 5 bases and J 9 bases, leaving 14 bases between the germline ends. This CDR3 is 13 amino acids long. CDR1 and CDR2 (germline): MNHEY, SVGAGI. The CDR3 DNA follows: TGTGCCAGCAGTCCCGTTCGAGGGATTGAGCAGTTCTTC. This codes for CASSPVRGIEQFF.

This chain joins TRBV6-2 or TRBV6-3 and TRBJ2-7; 16 nucleotides match TRBD2. Germline CDR1 MNHEY, CDR2 SVGEGT. The CDR3 is 18 residues long. Losses at the gene ends were 6 bases for V and 3 bases for J; bases not matched to a gene: 11. CDR3 DNA sequence: TGTGCCAGCAGCACAACCGGGACTAGCGGGAGGGCCTACTACGAGCAGTACTTC. This sequence encodes CASSTTGTSGRAYYEQYF.

This chain uses TRBV24-1 with TRBJ2-7; TRBD1 is a possible D gene (5 bases). The CDR3 is made up of 14 amino acids. The germline V gene encodes CDR1 KGHDR and CDR2 SFDVKD. Trimming shortened V by 0 bases and J by 3 bases, and 8 bases separated the two germline ends. The DNA for the CDR3 is TGTGCCACCAGTGATTTGTTCAGGGACTACGAGCAGTACTTC. The encoded protein is CATSDLFRDYEQYF.

This clone was seen many times. This rearrangement joins TRBV18 to TRBJ2-7; D is possibly TRBD2 (5 bases). The CDR3 contains 13 residues. Deletions cut 1 base from V and 12 bases from J, with 16 bases between. The germline V gene encodes CDR1 KGHSH and CDR2 LQKENI. CDR3 sequence (DNA): TGTGCCAGCTCACCACTCTCGGCCGGGATTAGGTACTTC. Protein sequence: CASSPLSAGIRYF.